The next 23 T cell receptor beta chains were all read from a single sample in a study of sequential checkpoint blockade in melanoma. Treatment specified: randomized to nivolumab then ipilimumab (arm A) or the reverse (arm B). Data came from immunoSEQ multiplex PCR; TCRdb stores just in-frame clones and leaves some out. This sample has 3,500 to 4,000 clones, with approximately 60% found just once. This specimen consisted of CD8+ T cells sorted from blood (inferred from file names), obtained from a patient given nivolumab and ipilimumab in sequence. The receptor source for this set is a human donor with melanoma.

This chain connects TRBV5-4 to TRBJ2-7, with 10 bases fitting TRBD2. The germline gives CDR1 SGHNT, CDR2 YYREEE (reference sequence). The CDR3 has 15 amino acids. The V gene end was trimmed by 3 bases and the J gene end by 0 bases; junction bases not matched to a gene: 3. CDR3 protein: CASSSGTSASYEQYF. As DNA, the CDR3 is TGTGCCAGCAGCTCCGGGACTAGCGCCTCCTACGAGCAGTACTTC.

This sequence joins TRBV9 and TRBJ1-6; maybe TRBD1 (5 bases). The CDR3 has 13 amino acids. The V and J ends lost 4 bases and 6 bases respectively, with 8 bases between them. Germline V gene data show CDR1 as SGDLS and CDR2 as YYNGEE. DNA for the CDR3: TGTGCCAGCAGCCGGGGGGGTAATTCACCCCTCCACTTT. As protein: CASSRGGNSPLHF.

This clone was seen a few times. This chain links TRBV9 with TRBJ1-3; a weak D match, TRBD1 (5 bases). From germline, CDR1 is SGDLS and CDR2 YYNGEE. The CDR3 loop spans 20 amino acids. V was clipped by 3 bases and J by 0 bases, with 25 bases between them. The CDR3 is CASSGPGTLNPSASGNTIYF. The CDR3 nucleotides read TGTGCCAGCAGCGGACCCGGGACTTTGAACCCTTCTGCCTCTGGAAACACCATATATTTT.

The chain carries TRBV2 and TRBJ2-2; possibly TRBD2 for D (6 bases). The CDR3 runs to 14 residues. The germline gives CDR1 SNHLY, CDR2 FYNNEI. The ends were cut back, 9 bases at V and 1 base at J, with 12 bases in the middle. CDR3 DNA: TGTGCCAGTGACGGGGAGGAGAACACCGGGGAGCTGTTTTTT. Translated, it gives CASDGEENTGELFF.

The V gene is TRBV29-1, the J gene TRBJ1-2; D unresolved. This CDR3 has 13 amino acids. V was trimmed by 0 bases and J by 6 bases, leaving 11 bases between them. Germline V gene lookup returns CDR1 SQVTM and CDR2 ANQGSEA. The CDR3 nucleotides are TGCAGCGTTGAAGAGGCCCTCCTAGATGGCTACACCTTC. Protein sequence: CSVEEALLDGYTF. The whole variable domain, filled in from reference TRBV29-1 and TRBJ1-2, reads SAVISQKPSRDICQRGTSLTIQCQVDSQVTMMFWYRQQPGQSLTLIATANQGSEATYESGFVIDKFPISRPNLTFSTLTVSNMSPEDSSIYLCSVEEALLDGYTFGSGTRLTVV.

This chain uses TRBV11-2 with TRBJ2-1; D is perhaps TRBD2 (6 bases). Trimming took off 5 bases at V and 4 bases at J, with 21 bases between the two ends. Per the germline V gene, CDR1 is SGHAT and CDR2 is FQNNGV. CDR3 length equals 17 residues. CDR3 coding DNA: TGTGCCAGCAGCCCCTATCCCGATAGCGGCTTGTACAATGAGCAGTTCTTC. This translates into CASSPYPDSGLYNEQFF.

This clone was observed a handful of times. Within the sample, other DNA sequences also encode this same CDR3. V is TRBV4-1 and J is TRBJ2-7; TRBD2 might be the D (5 bases). CDR3 size: 15 residues. Between the trimmed V and J ends, which lost 1 base and 0 bases, there was a span of 10 bases. The germline gives CDR1 MGHRA, CDR2 YSYEKL. The CDR3 DNA is TGCGCCAGCAGCCAAGCGTCCGGGGTCTCCTACGAGCAGTACTTC. This sequence encodes CASSQASGVSYEQYF.

This clone was picked up a small number of times. CDR3 sequence: CASSVGDTGLTNEKLFF. The CDR3 DNA follows: TGTGCCAGCAGCGTAGGGGACACCGGTCTAACGAATGAAAAACTGTTTTTT. V is TRBV9 and J is TRBJ1-4; possibly TRBD1 for D (6 bases). Trimming cost V 0 bases and J 5 bases, with 17 bases left between them. In germline, CDR1 is SGDLS, CDR2 YYNGEE. CDR3 length: 17 residues. Using reference TRBV9 and TRBJ1-4 for the parts outside the CDR3, the full variable domain is DSGVTQTPKHLITATGQRVTLRCSPRSGDLSVYWYQQSLDQGLQFLIQYYNGEERAKGNILERFSAQQFPDLHSELNLSSLELGDSALYFCASSVGDTGLTNEKLFFGSGTQLSVL.

The chain has TRBV11-2 and TRBJ2-7; D may be TRBD1 (6 bases). The CDR3 has 16 residues. The germline V gene encodes CDR1 SGHAT and CDR2 FQNNGV. Trimming left V 3 bases short and J 3 bases short, with 18 bases between. CDR3 residues: CASSLTRDIIFYEQYF. The CDR3 region has the DNA TGTGCCAGCAGCTTGACCAGGGACATCATATTCTACGAGCAGTACTTC. The full variable domain, in which reference TRBV11-2 and TRBJ2-7 provide the parts outside the CDR3, is EAGVAQSPRYKIIEKRQSVAFWCNPISGHATLYWYQQILGQGPKLLIQFQNNGVVDDSQLPKDRFSAERLKGVDSTLKIQPAKLEDSAVYLCASSLTRDIIFYEQYFGPGTRLTVT.

V is TRBV2 and J is TRBJ2-7; tentative D call: TRBD2 (6 bases). Trimming left V 4 bases short and J 3 bases short, with 13 bases between. CDR1 SNHLY and CDR2 FYNNEI come from the germline V gene. This CDR3 is built from 14 residues. CDR3 nucleotides: TGTGCCAGCAGTGGGAGGGGTAGCATCTACGAGCAGTACTTC. This sequence encodes CASSGRGSIYEQYF. The variable domain in full, with the rest retrieved from reference TRBV2 and TRBJ2-7, is EPEVTQTPSHQVTQMGQEVILRCVPISNHLYFYWYRQILGQKVEFLVSFYNNEISEKSEIFDDQFSVERPDGSNFTLKIRSTKLEDSAMYFCASSGRGSIYEQYFGPGTRLTVT.

This clone was found a few times. The chain couples TRBV19 to TRBJ2-7, with D unclear. Trimming removed 8 bases at V and 3 bases at J, with 8 bases between. The CDR3 totals 11 residues. CDR1 is LNHDA, CDR2 SQIVND, per germline (reference sequence). CDR3 residues: CASGQLYEQYF. The CDR3 region has the DNA TGTGCCAGTGGGCAACTCTACGAGCAGTACTTC.

The gene calls are TRBV7-8 and TRBJ1-2; maybe TRBD1 (6 bases). V shed 0 bases and J shed 3 bases, with 11 bases lying between them. This CDR3 is built from 15 residues. Germline-derived CDR1 and CDR2 are SGHVS and FQNEAQ. This CDR3 is CASSLALPGDYGYTF. DNA of the CDR3: TGTGCCAGCAGCTTAGCCCTCCCAGGGGACTATGGCTACACCTTC.

The gene calls are TRBV30 and TRBJ1-2, with 10 bases identical to TRBD1. This CDR3 region has 16 residues. The V gene's germline CDR1 is GTSNPN and CDR2 SVGIG (reference sequence). Trimming took 4 bases from V and 4 from J; bases not matched to a gene: 12. CDR3 sequence (DNA): TGTGCCTGGAAGGGAGACAGGGGGCGATCTAGCTATGGCTACACCTTC. This codes for CAWKGDRGRSSYGYTF.

DNA for the CDR3: TGTGCCAGCTCACCACCCCCAGGTGAAAGAGGGTACAATGAGCAGTTCTTC. It encodes CASSPPPGERGYNEQFF. This chain uses TRBV18 with TRBJ2-1, with D possibly being TRBD2 (5 bases). V was shortened by 0 bases and J by 4 bases, with 16 bases between the two germline ends. Germline V gene lookup returns CDR1 KGHSH and CDR2 LQKENI. The CDR3 contains 17 residues.

This rearrangement joins TRBV4-1 to TRBJ2-7; 8 bases fit TRBD1. Per germline, CDR1 MGHRA and CDR2 YSYEKL. Losses at the gene ends were 3 bases for V and 2 bases for J; bases not matched to a gene: 6. CDR3 size: 15 residues. As DNA, the CDR3 is TGCGCCAGCAGCCAGGGACAGGCCACGACCTACGAGCAGTACTTC. Its translation: CASSQGQATTYEQYF.

This sequence joins TRBV2 and TRBJ1-1; D call uncertain. This CDR3 contains 15 residues. Trimming took 6 bases from V and 3 from J, leaving 17 bases between them. Germline V CDR1 and CDR2: SNHLY, FYNNEI. The CDR3 coding sequence is TGTGCCAGCAGATTTAGCCCCGGCTGGGACACTGAAGCTTTCTTT. This sequence encodes CASRFSPGWDTEAFF.

The rearrangement joins TRBV11-3 to TRBJ1-2; 7 positions agree with TRBD1. With V trimmed by 4 bases and J by 8 bases, 13 bases remained unmatched. CDR1 is SGHNT, CDR2 YENEEA, per germline. This CDR3 spans 15 amino acids. As DNA, the CDR3 is TGTGCCAGCAGCTCTCCGGGACAGCGATTGTGGGGCTACACCTTC. Encoded protein: CASSSPGQRLWGYTF.

For the CDR3, the DNA is TGCGCCAGCAGCCTGCAACAGGGTTCATACGAGCAGTACTTC. Encoded protein: CASSLQQGSYEQYF. This chain links TRBV4-1 with TRBJ2-7, with D possibly TRBD1 on 6 matching bases. The CDR3 runs 14 residues. CDR1 and CDR2 (germline): MGHRA, YSYEKL. The ends were cut back, 4 bases at V and 4 bases at J, with 14 bases in the middle.

V usage is TRBV2 and J usage is TRBJ1-2, with no clear D. The CDR3 spans 15 residues. With 5 bases removed from V and 4 bases from J, the gap between germline ends came to 17 bases. Per the germline V gene, CDR1 is SNHLY and CDR2 is FYNNEI. Here the CDR3 DNA reads TGTGCCAGCAGTACAACGGGTTCCTCTCCCTATGGCTACACCTTC. Amino acid sequence: CASSTTGSSPYGYTF.

This sequence joins TRBV19 and TRBJ1-2; TRBD1 aligns across 7 bases. V lost 6 bases and J lost 5; bases outside the gene matches: 6. Germline V lookup: CDR1 LNHDA, CDR2 SQIVND (reference sequence). CDR3 size: 13 residues. The CDR3 sequence: CASSVGQSYGYTF. In DNA, the CDR3 is TGTGCCAGTAGCGTGGGACAGAGTTATGGCTACACCTTC.

The rearrangement links TRBV9 to TRBJ2-1; 7 bases fit TRBD2. CDR1 is SGDLS and CDR2 is YYNGEE in the germline V gene. The CDR3 loop spans 15 amino acids. V shed 0 bases, J shed 4 bases, and the junction held 4 bases outside the gene matches. The DNA for the CDR3 is TGTGCCAGCAGCGTAGGGGGAGCGGGGTACAATGAGCAGTTCTTC. Translation gives CASSVGGAGYNEQFF.

The genes are TRBV19 and TRBJ2-7; D is perhaps TRBD1 (5 bases). Germline V gene data show CDR1 as LNHDA and CDR2 as SQIVND (reference sequence). Deletions cut 3 bases from V and 5 bases from J, with 17 bases between. This CDR3 is built from 15 residues. The CDR3 DNA reads TGTGCCAGTAGTATGGAGTTCGAGACAGCCCACGAGCAGTACTTC. It specifies CASSMEFETAHEQYF.

This chain uses TRBV19 with TRBJ1-6; 8 bases line up with TRBD1. The CDR3 totals 14 residues. V shed 1 base, J shed 8 bases, and the junction held 1 base outside the gene matches. Germline lookup yields CDR1 LNHDA and CDR2 SQIVND (reference sequence). The CDR3 reads CASSIGQGYSPLHF. CDR3 in DNA: TGTGCCAGTAGTATAGGACAGGGGTATTCACCCCTCCACTTT.